This T cell receptor beta chain is from a study of blood T cell repertoires in COVID-19. Study summary: Acute and convalescent COVID-19 specimens originated in the United States, Italy and Spain.

Source study methods: Reference gene primer amplification yielded estimated nucleated cell counts. Assay used: immunoSEQ multiplex PCR; TCRdb lists only in-frame clones, some missing. D and trimming were read from the DNA, whereas the V and J calls and clone size are those reported in that table. The sample records over 55,000 clones, about 93% being singletons. Germline V gene lookup returns CDR1 KGHSH and CDR2 LQKENI. The CDR3 contains 15 residues. The J segment lost 0 bases and the V segment lost 3 bases, leaving 2 bases of the junction unmatched. With respect to this clone: The same CDR3 arises from other DNA sequences in this sample as well.

V and J are TRBV18 and TRBJ2-7; 10 bases line up with TRBD1. The source is a human donor in a cohort sampled during active COVID-19. The sequenced sample consisted of peripheral blood. CDR3: CASSPRDRGSYEQYF. CDR3 sequence (DNA): TGTGCCAGCTCACCCCGGGACAGGGGCTCCTACGAGCAGTACTTC.